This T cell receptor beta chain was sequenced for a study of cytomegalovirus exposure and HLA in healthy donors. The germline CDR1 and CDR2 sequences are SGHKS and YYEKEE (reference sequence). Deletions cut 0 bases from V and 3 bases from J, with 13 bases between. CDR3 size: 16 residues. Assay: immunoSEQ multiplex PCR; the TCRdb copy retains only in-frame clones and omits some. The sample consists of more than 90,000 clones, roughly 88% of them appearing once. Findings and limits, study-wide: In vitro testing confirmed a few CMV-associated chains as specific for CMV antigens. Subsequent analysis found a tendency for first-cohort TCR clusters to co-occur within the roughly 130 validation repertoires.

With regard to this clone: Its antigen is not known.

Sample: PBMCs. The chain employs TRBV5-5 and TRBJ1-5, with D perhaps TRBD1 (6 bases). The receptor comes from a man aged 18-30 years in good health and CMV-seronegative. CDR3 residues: CASSLGAGANNQPQHF. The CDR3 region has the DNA TGTGCCAGCAGCTTGGGTGCGGGGGCAAACAATCAGCCCCAGCATTTT.